This T cell receptor (beta chain) was recovered during a study of T-cell reconstitution after alpha-beta-depleted transplantation in children. The TCRbeta library incorporated unique molecular identifiers. In TCRdb, the PCR reads were re-called with MiXCR into one record per CDR3 protein. Of 500,000 to 600,000 distinct CDR3 sequences in the sample, 32% are singletons; the top ten hold under 3%. CDR3 size: 14 residues. After removal of 6 bases from V and 8 bases from J, the junction contained 9 bases not matched to a gene. Germline CDR1 is ENHRY and CDR2 is SYGVKD. This rearrangement joins TRBV10-3 to TRBJ2-3; the match to TRBD2 covers 9 bases. The source material was PBMCs from the stem cell graft donor, sampled from the stem cell graft. The source is a human donor who donated a stem cell graft to a child with aplastic anemia. The chain's CDR3 is CAISLAGSQGTQYF. The CDR3 DNA reads as TGTGCCATCAGCCTAGCGGGGTCCCAGGGTACGCAGTATTTT.